Included here is one T cell receptor beta chain sequence, with context. The CDR3 is made up of 13 amino acids. The V gene's germline CDR1 is MNHEY and CDR2 SMNVEV (reference sequence). The V end lost 5 bases, the J end lost 5 bases, and 12 bases lay between the germline ends. This entry belongs to a study of blood T cell repertoires in COVID-19. About the research overall: PBMCs, B-cell-depleted T cells, or T cells were the source of the cDNA or gDNA that made up the material.

Original handling: Researchers report that nucleated cell counts were estimated from reference gene primer amplification. Profiling relied on immunoSEQ multiplex PCR, and the TCRdb table lists in-frame clones only, not all of them. Clone size and the V and J calls come from that table; the DNA yielded D and trimming. The table includes approximately 350,000 clones, 75% to 90% detected once. Sequenced input: peripheral blood. The J gene is TRBJ1-2, the V gene TRBV27, with D possibly TRBD1 on 6 matching bases. This TCR came from a woman aged 60-75 years with COVID-19, enrolled during active disease. In nucleotides, the CDR3 is TGTGCCAGCAGTCCAGGGGACAAGTATGGCTACACCTTC. It translates to CASSPGDKYGYTF.